The 27 T cell receptor beta chains presented below share a single source sample, sequenced in a study of CD8+ T cells in alopecia areata. In each case, RNA was isolated and then reverse transcribed into cDNA as the sequencing template. Clones were read by immunoSEQ multiplex PCR, and TCRdb kept only the in-frame ones, dropping some. This table holds several thousand clones, less than 75% found once. CD4+ cells of four or five patients were subjected to sorting into CD25+CD127- cells. Input material: CD4+ Tregs sorted from blood. All receptors derive from a human donor with alopecia areata.

V usage is TRBV6-6 and J usage is TRBJ2-7, with D perhaps being TRBD1 or TRBD2 (7 bases each). CDR1 and CDR2 (germline): MNHNY, SVGAGI (reference sequence). V lost 7 bases, J lost 3 bases, and 19 bases lay in between. The CDR3 consists of 15 residues. The DNA for the CDR3 is TGTGCCAGCACCCCGGTTGGCAGGGGGGGCTACGAGCAGTACTTC. Its protein is CASTPVGRGGYEQYF.

The chain carries TRBV6-6 and TRBJ2-1, with 11 positions matching TRBD2. Per germline, CDR1 MNHNY and CDR2 SVGAGI (reference sequence). CDR3 length: 15 residues. V was pared by 2 bases and J by 9 bases, with 6 bases of the junction left unmatched. The CDR3 nucleotides are TGTGCCAGCAGTTACCCTAGCGGGAGGTTTGTTGAGCAGTTCTTC. Translated: CASSYPSGRFVEQFF.

The V gene is TRBV27, the J gene TRBJ2-3, with D unresolved. The germline V gene encodes CDR1 MNHEY and CDR2 SMNVEV (reference sequence). This CDR3 contains 16 residues. V was trimmed by 6 bases and J by 0 bases, leaving 16 bases between them. CDR3 DNA sequence: TGTGCCAGCAGAACCCTACCAACCTTTAGCACAGATACGCAGTATTTT. It encodes CASRTLPTFSTDTQYF.

The J gene is TRBJ2-2, the V gene TRBV19, with a possible D match to TRBD2 (5 bases). Germline CDR1 is LNHDA and CDR2 is SQIVND (reference sequence). The CDR3 runs 17 residues. Trimming removed 3 bases from V and 6 bases from J, with 20 bases in between. The CDR3 coding sequence is TGTGCCAGTAGTATTCGACTAACAACCACAAATCCCGGGGAGCTGTTTTTT. Translating gives CASSIRLTTTNPGELFF.

The rearrangement joins TRBV19 to TRBJ1-2; the D gene is possibly TRBD1 (5 bases). Between the trimmed V and J ends, which lost 3 bases and 0 bases, there was a span of 11 bases. The CDR3 contains 15 residues. The V gene's germline CDR1 is LNHDA and CDR2 SQIVND (reference sequence). The CDR3 sequence: CASSIPGTANYGYTF. The CDR3 DNA follows: TGTGCCAGTAGTATTCCCGGGACGGCTAACTATGGCTACACCTTC.

This chain connects TRBV18 to TRBJ2-5, with D possibly being TRBD1 (5 bases). The V gene lost 3 bases and the J gene lost 3 bases, with 23 bases spanning the gap. CDR1 is KGHSH and CDR2 is LQKENI in the germline V gene. The CDR3 extends over 18 amino acids. The CDR3 region has the DNA TGTGCCAGCTCACCCGCAGGCAGGGCCCTGGCAGTTAAAGAGACCCAGTACTTC. Translating gives CASSPAGRALAVKETQYF.

V and J are TRBV10-3 and TRBJ2-5; TRBD1 matches 10 bases. With V trimmed by 2 bases and J by 2 bases, 5 bases remained unmatched. Germline V gene data show CDR1 as ENHRY and CDR2 as SYGVKD. The CDR3 spans 16 residues. The CDR3 sequence is CAISERDRGLQETQYF. The CDR3 nucleotides read TGTGCCATCAGTGAGAGGGACAGGGGTCTTCAAGAGACCCAGTACTTC.

The sample holds one count of this clone. The CDR3 DNA is TGTGCCAGCAGTCGGGAACCGGGACAGGGTGATACCGGGGAGCTGTTTTTT. Translating it yields CASSREPGQGDTGELFF. The V call is TRBV7-9, the J call TRBJ2-2, with 9 bases that match TRBD1. Per the germline V gene, CDR1 is SEHNR and CDR2 is FQNEAQ (reference sequence). V lost 6 bases to trimming and J lost 5 bases; unmatched junction nucleotides: 13. The CDR3 is 17 residues long. Looking up the rest from reference TRBV7-9 and TRBJ2-2 gives the full variable domain: DTGVSQNPRHKITKRGQNVTFRCDPISEHNRLYWYRQTLGQGPEFLTYFQNEAQLEKSRLLSDRFSAERPKGSFSTLEIQRTEQGDSAMYLCASSREPGQGDTGELFFGEGSRLTVL.

The chain is built from TRBV18 and TRBJ1-2, with D perhaps TRBD1 (5 bases). The germline V and J ends were trimmed by 6 bases and 6 bases, with 20 bases remaining between them. CDR1 and CDR2 (germline): KGHSH, LQKENI. CDR3 length: 15 residues. The CDR3 protein is CASSPGGLASDGYTF. In DNA, the CDR3 is TGTGCCAGCTCTCCGGGGGGGTTGGCTTCGGATGGCTACACCTTC.

There are a few counts of this clone. The chain carries TRBV4-3 and TRBJ2-5, with a possible D match to TRBD2 (6 bases). Germline-derived CDR1 and CDR2 are LGHNA and YSLEER. The CDR3 is 14 residues long. V gave up 0 bases and J gave up 4 bases, with 9 bases separating them. CDR3 nucleotide sequence: TGCGCCAGCAGCCAAGATTTCGGGGGAGAGACCCAGTACTTC. As protein: CASSQDFGGETQYF.

This chain connects TRBV27 to TRBJ2-7, with 7 positions matching TRBD2. CDR3 length equals 15 residues. Trimming at V came to 0 bases and at J to 0 bases, leaving 2 bases not matched to a gene. Per the germline V gene, CDR1 is MNHEY and CDR2 is SMNVEV (reference sequence). CDR3: CASSLSGGGSYEQYF. CDR3 nucleotides: TGTGCCAGCAGTTTATCGGGGGGGGGCTCCTACGAGCAGTACTTC.

The chain is built from TRBV19 and TRBJ2-3; D gene unclear. The CDR3 runs 13 residues. Trimming removed 10 bases at V and 2 bases at J, with 13 bases between. CDR1 and CDR2 (germline): LNHDA, SQIVND (reference sequence). The CDR3 loop reads CATTNRFTDTQYF. DNA for the CDR3: TGTGCCACGACGAACCGGTTCACAGATACGCAGTATTTT. Full variable domain (rest looked up from reference TRBV19 and TRBJ2-3): DGGITQSPKYLFRKEGQNVTLSCEQNLNHDAMYWYRQDPGQGLRLIYYSQIVNDFQKGDIAEGYSVSREKKESFPLTVTSAQKNPTAFYLCATTNRFTDTQYFGPGTRLTVL.

The chain uses TRBV30 and TRBJ1-1; D unresolved. Trimming took 4 bases from V and 1 from J, leaving 10 bases between them. There are 13 residues in the CDR3. Germline assignment: CDR1 GTSNPN and CDR2 SVGIG (reference sequence). The CDR3 here is CAWIARENTEAFF. The CDR3 DNA sequence: TGTGCCTGGATAGCGCGGGAGAACACTGAAGCTTTCTTT.

The rearrangement uses TRBV7-2 and TRBJ2-3; 7 nucleotides line up with TRBD2. From germline, CDR1 is SGHTA and CDR2 FQGNSA. V gave up 3 bases and J gave up 8 bases; unmatched junction bases: 8. The CDR3 runs to 14 residues. The CDR3 nucleotides read TGTGCCAGCAGCTTGGGGACTGGGGGGGTTACGCAGTATTTT. Translating it yields CASSLGTGGVTQYF.

The J gene is TRBJ2-1, the V gene TRBV10-2; 8 bases align to TRBD1. The CDR3 extends over 15 amino acids. Germline lookup yields CDR1 WSHSY and CDR2 SAAADI. Trimming removed 4 bases from V and 4 bases from J; junction bases left unmatched: 6. For the CDR3, the DNA is TGCGCCAGCAGTGGGAGGACAGGGACTTACAATGAGCAGTTCTTC. The encoded protein is CASSGRTGTYNEQFF.

The chain is built from TRBV7-9 and TRBJ2-3, with a possible D match to TRBD1 (5 bases). The germline V gene encodes CDR1 SEHNR and CDR2 FQNEAQ (reference sequence). V was cut by 4 bases and J by 2 bases, with 16 bases left in between. The CDR3 covers 16 residues. DNA of the CDR3: TGTGCCAGCAGCTCAGTCCGACAGAGGACCACAGATACGCAGTATTTT. Its translation is CASSSVRQRTTDTQYF. Full variable domain (missing parts from reference TRBV7-9 and TRBJ2-3): DTGVSQNPRHKITKRGQNVTFRCDPISEHNRLYWYRQTLGQGPEFLTYFQNEAQLEKSRLLSDRFSAERPKGSFSTLEIQRTEQGDSAMYLCASSSVRQRTTDTQYFGPGTRLTVL.

This chain connects TRBV7-8 to TRBJ2-1; TRBD2 might be the D (5 bases). Trimming took 1 base from V and 3 from J, leaving 13 bases between them. The CDR3 is 16 residues long. Germline CDR1 reads SGHVS; CDR2 reads FQNEAQ. CDR3 in DNA: TGTGCCAGCAGCTTAGATGCGGGCCCTTACTACAATGAGCAGTTCTTC. It is translated as CASSLDAGPYYNEQFF.

The V and J genes are TRBV19 and TRBJ1-1; D possibly corresponds to TRBD1 (5 bases). This CDR3 spans 17 amino acids. Per the germline V gene, CDR1 is LNHDA and CDR2 is SQIVND (reference sequence). Trimming removed 3 bases at V and 0 bases at J, with 17 bases between. CDR3 loop: CASSIQQANQMNTEAFF. CDR3 DNA: TGTGCCAGTAGTATCCAACAGGCGAACCAAATGAACACTGAAGCTTTCTTT. The whole variable domain, filled in from reference TRBV19 and TRBJ1-1, reads DGGITQSPKYLFRKEGQNVTLSCEQNLNHDAMYWYRQDPGQGLRLIYYSQIVNDFQKGDIAEGYSVSREKKESFPLTVTSAQKNPTAFYLCASSIQQANQMNTEAFFGQGTRLTVV.

The rearrangement links TRBV15 to TRBJ2-7; D is unclear. Germline V gene lookup returns CDR1 LNHNV and CDR2 YYDKDF (reference sequence). V dropped 0 bases and J dropped 4 bases, with 7 bases sitting between them. This CDR3 spans 13 amino acids. CDR3 in DNA: TGTGCCACCAGCAGAGATACACATTACGAGCAGTACTTC. Its translation is CATSRDTHYEQYF. Drawing the rest from reference TRBV15 and TRBJ2-7, the complete variable domain is DAMVIQNPRYQVTQFGKPVTLSCSQTLNHNVMYWYQQKSSQAPKLLFHYYDKDFNNEADTPDNFQSRRPNTSFCFLDIRSPGLGDTAMYLCATSRDTHYEQYFGPGTRLTVT.

The chain links TRBV6-1 to TRBJ2-1, with 8 bases lining up with TRBD2. Germline V gives CDR1 MNHNS, CDR2 SASEGT. Trimming cost V 3 bases and J 7 bases; bases outside gene matches: 8. The CDR3 length is 15 residues. CDR3 DNA: TGTGCCAGCAGTGACGGGAGGGTCAGGAATAATGAGCAGTTCTTC. The encoded protein is CASSDGRVRNNEQFF.

The gene calls are TRBV7-9 and TRBJ2-7; unclear D gene. Germline CDR1 reads SEHNR; CDR2 reads FQNEAQ (reference sequence). The CDR3 extends over 12 amino acids. V was cut by 0 bases and J by 2 bases, with 2 bases left in between. The DNA for the CDR3 is TGTGCCAGCAGCTTAGCTCCCTACGAGCAGTACTTC. It translates to CASSLAPYEQYF.

The chain couples TRBV29-1 to TRBJ2-3; 7 bases are shared with TRBD1. The junction had 6 bases not matched to a gene; V was cut back by 3 bases and J by 0 bases. The CDR3 is 15 amino acids. Germline V gene lookup returns CDR1 SQVTM and CDR2 ANQGSEA. The CDR3 reads CSVEFYRGSTDTQYF. DNA of the CDR3: TGCAGCGTTGAGTTTTACAGGGGAAGCACAGATACGCAGTATTTT.

This chain joins TRBV7-3 and TRBJ2-3; D assignment may be TRBD1 or TRBD2 (5 bases each). CDR3 length: 15 residues. Germline CDR1 and CDR2: SGHTA and FQGTGA. V lost 0 bases, J lost 0 bases, and 7 bases lay in between. For the CDR3, the DNA is TGTGCCAGCAGCTTAACGGGACGTAGCACAGATACGCAGTATTTT. As protein: CASSLTGRSTDTQYF.

The CDR3 sequence is CASSPHGTGFVGELFF. CDR3 nucleotides: TGTGCCAGCAGCCCCCACGGGACAGGGTTCGTCGGGGAGCTGTTTTTT. The chain links TRBV7-6 to TRBJ2-2; 9 bases are shared with TRBD1. V lost 5 bases to trimming and J lost 7 bases; unmatched junction nucleotides: 11. CDR3 size: 16 residues. In germline, CDR1 is SGHVS, CDR2 FNYEAQ.

The V gene is TRBV5-1, the J gene TRBJ1-2; D might be TRBD1 (5 bases). Germline loops: CDR1 SGHRS, CDR2 YFSETQ. This CDR3 region has 17 residues. V lost 0 bases and J lost 1, with 16 bases in between. Here the CDR3 reads CASSLVAGAEINYGYTF. CDR3 bases: TGCGCCAGCAGCTTGGTGGCTGGGGCAGAAATTAACTATGGCTACACCTTC.

This clone was counted a few times. This sequence joins TRBV19 and TRBJ2-7; D may be TRBD2 (6 bases). CDR3 length: 13 residues. Germline values: CDR1 LNHDA, CDR2 SQIVND (reference sequence). The germline V and J ends were trimmed by 6 bases and 3 bases, with 12 bases remaining between them. DNA of the CDR3: TGTGCCAGTAGCGGGGACTTCAACTACGAGCAGTACTTC. As protein: CASSGDFNYEQYF.

The rearrangement uses TRBV5-1 and TRBJ2-3, with TRBD2 matching 9 bases. The germline gives CDR1 SGHRS, CDR2 YFSETQ. With V trimmed by 0 bases and J by 4 bases, 3 bases remained unmatched. The CDR3 has 15 amino acids. CDR3 bases: TGCGCCAGCAGCTTGGTTGCGGGAGGGCCAGATACGCAGTATTTT. It codes for CASSLVAGGPDTQYF.